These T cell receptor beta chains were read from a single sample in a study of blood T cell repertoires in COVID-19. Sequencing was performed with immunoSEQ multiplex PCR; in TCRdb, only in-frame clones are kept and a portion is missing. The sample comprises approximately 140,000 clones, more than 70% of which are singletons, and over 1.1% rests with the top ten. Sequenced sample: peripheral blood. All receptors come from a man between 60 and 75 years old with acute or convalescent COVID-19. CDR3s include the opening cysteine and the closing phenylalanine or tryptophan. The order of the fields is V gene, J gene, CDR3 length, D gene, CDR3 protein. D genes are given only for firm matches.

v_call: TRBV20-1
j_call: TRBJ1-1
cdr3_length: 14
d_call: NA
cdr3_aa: CSASGLTGNTEAFF

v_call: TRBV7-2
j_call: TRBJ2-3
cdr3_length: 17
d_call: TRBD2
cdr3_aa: CASSLGFAGGSTDTQYF

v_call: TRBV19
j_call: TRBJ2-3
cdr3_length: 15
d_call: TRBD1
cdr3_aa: CASSETGGSTDTQYF

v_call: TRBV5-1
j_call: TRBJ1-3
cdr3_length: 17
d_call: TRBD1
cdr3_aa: CASSLPTGGGRGNTIYF

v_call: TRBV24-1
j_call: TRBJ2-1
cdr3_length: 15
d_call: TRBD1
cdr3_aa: CATSDMGQHYNEQFF

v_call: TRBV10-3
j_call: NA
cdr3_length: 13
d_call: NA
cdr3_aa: CAISVEDRGTQYF

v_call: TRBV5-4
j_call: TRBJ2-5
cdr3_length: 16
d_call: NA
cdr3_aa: CASSLAAQAGRETQYF

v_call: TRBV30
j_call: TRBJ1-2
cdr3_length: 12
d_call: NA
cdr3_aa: CARMNRRVGYTF

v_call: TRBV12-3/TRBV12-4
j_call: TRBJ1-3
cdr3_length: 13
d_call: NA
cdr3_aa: CASSVSSGNTIYF

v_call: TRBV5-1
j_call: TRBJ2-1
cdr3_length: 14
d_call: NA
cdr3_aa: CASSEAESYNEQFF

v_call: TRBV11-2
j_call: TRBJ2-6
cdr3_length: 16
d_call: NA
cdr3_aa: CASSLAQGGGANVLTF

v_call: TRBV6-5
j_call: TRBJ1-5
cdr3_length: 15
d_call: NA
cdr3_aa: CASSPGRGNNQPQHF

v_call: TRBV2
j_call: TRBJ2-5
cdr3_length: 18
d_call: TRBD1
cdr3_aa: CASSETLDRGPAQETQYF

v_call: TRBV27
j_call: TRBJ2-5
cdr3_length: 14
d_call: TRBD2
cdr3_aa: CASSRGTSQETQYF

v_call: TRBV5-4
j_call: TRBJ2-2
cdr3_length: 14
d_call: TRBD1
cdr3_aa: CASSPGGYTGELFF

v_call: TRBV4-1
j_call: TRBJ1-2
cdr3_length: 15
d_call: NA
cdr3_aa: CASSQDGQGNYGYTF

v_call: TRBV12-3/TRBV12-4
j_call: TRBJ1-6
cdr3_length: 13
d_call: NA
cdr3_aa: CASQKSYNSPLHF

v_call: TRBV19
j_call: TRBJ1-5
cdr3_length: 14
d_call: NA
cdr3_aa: CASSGSYSNQPQHF

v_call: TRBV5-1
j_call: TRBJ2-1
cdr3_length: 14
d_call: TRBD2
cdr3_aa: CASSDPSGSFEQFF

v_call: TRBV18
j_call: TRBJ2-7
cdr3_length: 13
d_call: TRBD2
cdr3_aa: CASSPSGTYEQYF

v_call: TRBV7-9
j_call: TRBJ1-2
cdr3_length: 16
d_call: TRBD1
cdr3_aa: CASSSPDRGHNYGYTF

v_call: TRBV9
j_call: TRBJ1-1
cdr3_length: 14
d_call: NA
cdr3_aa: CASSVRGLGTEAFF

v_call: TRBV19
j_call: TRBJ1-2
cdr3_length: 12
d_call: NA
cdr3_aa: CASSMNSYGYTF

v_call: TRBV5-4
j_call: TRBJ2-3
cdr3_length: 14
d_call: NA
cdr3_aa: CASSPGLNTDTQYF

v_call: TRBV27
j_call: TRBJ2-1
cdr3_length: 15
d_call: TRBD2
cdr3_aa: CATRLRAGANNEQFF

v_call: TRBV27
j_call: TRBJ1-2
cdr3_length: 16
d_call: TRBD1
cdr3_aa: CASSWSGGASNYGYTF

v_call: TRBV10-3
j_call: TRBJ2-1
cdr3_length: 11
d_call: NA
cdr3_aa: CAMGVSNEQFF

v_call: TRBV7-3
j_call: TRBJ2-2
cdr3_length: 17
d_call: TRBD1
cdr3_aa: CASSLSVGQQYTGELFF

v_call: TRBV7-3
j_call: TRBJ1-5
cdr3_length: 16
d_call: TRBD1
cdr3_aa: CASSPEDRGRRQPQHF

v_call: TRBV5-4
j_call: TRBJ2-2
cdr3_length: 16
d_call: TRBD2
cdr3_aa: CASSFTLAGRNGELFF

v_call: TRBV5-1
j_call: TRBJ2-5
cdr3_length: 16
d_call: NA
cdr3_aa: CASSLAPTANQETQYF

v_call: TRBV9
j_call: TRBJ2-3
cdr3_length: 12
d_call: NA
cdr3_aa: CASSDGSDTQYF

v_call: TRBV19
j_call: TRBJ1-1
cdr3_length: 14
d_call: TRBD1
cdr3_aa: CASSAGTANTEAFF

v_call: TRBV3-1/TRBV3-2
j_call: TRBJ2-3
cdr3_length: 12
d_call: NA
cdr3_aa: CASSQVADTQYF

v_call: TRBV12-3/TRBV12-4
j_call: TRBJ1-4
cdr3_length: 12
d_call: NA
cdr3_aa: CASRLSNEKLFF

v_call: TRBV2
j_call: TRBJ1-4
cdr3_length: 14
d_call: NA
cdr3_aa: CASSEGEVNQKLFF

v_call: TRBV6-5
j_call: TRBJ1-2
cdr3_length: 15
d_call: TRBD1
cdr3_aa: CASSKGTAEPYGYTF

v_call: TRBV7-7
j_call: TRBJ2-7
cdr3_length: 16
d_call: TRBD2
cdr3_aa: CASSPGLAGRGVEQYF

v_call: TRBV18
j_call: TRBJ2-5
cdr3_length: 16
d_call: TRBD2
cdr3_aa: CASSPFSGRPQETQYF

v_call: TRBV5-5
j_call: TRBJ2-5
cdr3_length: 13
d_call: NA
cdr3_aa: CASSSQGRETQYF

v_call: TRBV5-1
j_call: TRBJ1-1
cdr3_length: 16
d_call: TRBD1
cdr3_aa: CASSLGQGAMNTEAFF

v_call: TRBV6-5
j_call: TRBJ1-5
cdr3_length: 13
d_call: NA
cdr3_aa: CASSYSRGQPQHF

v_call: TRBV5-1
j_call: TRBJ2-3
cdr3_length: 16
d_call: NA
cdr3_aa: CASSLARGDVADTQYF

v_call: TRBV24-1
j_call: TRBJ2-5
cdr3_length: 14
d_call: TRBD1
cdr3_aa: CATSPGQVQETQYF

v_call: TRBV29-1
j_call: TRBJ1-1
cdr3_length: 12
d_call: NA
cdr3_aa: CSVEDQGTEAFF

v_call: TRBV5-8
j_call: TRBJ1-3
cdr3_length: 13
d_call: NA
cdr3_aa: CASRMTGGNTIYF

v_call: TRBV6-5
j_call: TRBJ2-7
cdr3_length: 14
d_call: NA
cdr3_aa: CASSYDWELYEQYF

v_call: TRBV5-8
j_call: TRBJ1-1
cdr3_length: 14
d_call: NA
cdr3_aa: CASSLDIMNTEAFF

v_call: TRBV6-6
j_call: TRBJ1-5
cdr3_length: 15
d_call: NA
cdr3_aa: CASSLGRGSDQPQHF

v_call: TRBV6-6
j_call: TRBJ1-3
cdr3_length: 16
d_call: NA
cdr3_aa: CASSRSGTSSGNTIYF

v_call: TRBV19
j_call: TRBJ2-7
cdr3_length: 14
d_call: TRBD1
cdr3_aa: CAGQGGTGSYEQYF

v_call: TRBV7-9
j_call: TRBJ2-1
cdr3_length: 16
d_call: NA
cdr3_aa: CASTPVGLALINEQFF

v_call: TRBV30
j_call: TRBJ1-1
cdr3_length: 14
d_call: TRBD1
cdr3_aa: CAWSVRGLNTEAFF

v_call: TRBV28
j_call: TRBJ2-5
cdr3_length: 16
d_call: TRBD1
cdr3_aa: CASSYTSGTGGETQYF

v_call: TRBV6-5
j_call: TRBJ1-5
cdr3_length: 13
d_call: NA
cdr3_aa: CASSPEENQPQHF

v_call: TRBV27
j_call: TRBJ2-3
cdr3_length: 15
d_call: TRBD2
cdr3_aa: CASKTPGGSTDTQYF

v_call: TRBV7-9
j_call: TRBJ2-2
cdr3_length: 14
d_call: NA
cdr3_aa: CASSAGTSGGELFF

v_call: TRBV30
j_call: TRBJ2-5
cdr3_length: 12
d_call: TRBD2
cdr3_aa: CAWNGGQETQYF

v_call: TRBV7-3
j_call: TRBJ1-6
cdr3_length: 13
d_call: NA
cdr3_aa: CASSYSKDSPLHF